The clone carrying this T cell receptor beta chain has only one observation. The data derive from a study of blood T cell repertoires in COVID-19. Whole-study context: The cDNA or gDNA used as material had been derived from T cells, B-cell-depleted T cells, or PBMCs.

In the original analysis: Researchers report that nucleated cell counts were estimated from reference gene primer amplification. Produced via immunoSEQ multiplex PCR; TCRdb's table is partial and in-frame only. V and J calls and clone size are copied from that table; D and trimming were computed from the DNA. Of around 230,000 clones listed, roughly 90% were seen once; the top ten hold more than 2.5%. The germline gives CDR1 MNHEY, CDR2 SVGAGI. V lost 0 bases and J 7 bases, leaving 13 bases between the germline ends. The length of the CDR3 is 15 residues. The study recruited people aged about 18 to 95 years across approximately 25 US areas. Cohort placement rested on clinical history that participants reported themselves.

The rearrangement links TRBV6-5 to TRBJ1-5; D is ambiguous. This receptor was identified in a woman aged 25 to 39 who had recovered from COVID-19. Sequencing was done on a sample of PBMCs or T cells enriched from blood (not recorded which). The CDR3 spells CASSYSAGIGQPQHF. The CDR3 nucleotides are TGTGCCAGCAGTTACTCTGCGGGGATCGGGCAGCCCCAGCATTTT.